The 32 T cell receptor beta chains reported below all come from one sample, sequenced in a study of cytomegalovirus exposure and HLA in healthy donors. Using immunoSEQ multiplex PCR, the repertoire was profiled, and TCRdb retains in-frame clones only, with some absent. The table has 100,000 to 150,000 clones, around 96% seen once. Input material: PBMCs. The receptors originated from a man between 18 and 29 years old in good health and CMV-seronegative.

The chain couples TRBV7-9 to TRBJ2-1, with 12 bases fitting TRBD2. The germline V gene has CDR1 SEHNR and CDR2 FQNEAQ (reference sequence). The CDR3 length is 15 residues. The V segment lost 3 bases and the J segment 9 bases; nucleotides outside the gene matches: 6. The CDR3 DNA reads TGTGCCAGCAGCTTGACTAGCGGGAGAGCAGGTGAGCAGTTCTTC. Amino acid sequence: CASSLTSGRAGEQFF.

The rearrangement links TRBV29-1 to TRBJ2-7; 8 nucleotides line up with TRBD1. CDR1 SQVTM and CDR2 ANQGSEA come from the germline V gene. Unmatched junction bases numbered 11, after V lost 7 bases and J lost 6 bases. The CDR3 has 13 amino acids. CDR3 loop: CSGIQGGLREQYF. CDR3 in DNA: TGCAGCGGGATACAGGGGGGTTTACGCGAGCAGTACTTC.

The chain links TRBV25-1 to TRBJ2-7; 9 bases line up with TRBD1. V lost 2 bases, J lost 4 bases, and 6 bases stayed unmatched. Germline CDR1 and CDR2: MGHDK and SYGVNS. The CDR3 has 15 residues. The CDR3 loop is CASSEGTGPGYEQYF. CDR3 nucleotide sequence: TGTGCCAGCAGTGAAGGGACAGGGCCGGGTTACGAGCAGTACTTC.

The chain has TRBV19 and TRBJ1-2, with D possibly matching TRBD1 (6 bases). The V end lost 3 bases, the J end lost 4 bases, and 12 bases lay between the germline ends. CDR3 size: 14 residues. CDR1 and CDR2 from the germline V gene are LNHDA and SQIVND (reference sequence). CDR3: CASSIGQPGYGYTF. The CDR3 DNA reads TGTGCCAGTAGTATCGGACAGCCCGGCTATGGCTACACCTTC.

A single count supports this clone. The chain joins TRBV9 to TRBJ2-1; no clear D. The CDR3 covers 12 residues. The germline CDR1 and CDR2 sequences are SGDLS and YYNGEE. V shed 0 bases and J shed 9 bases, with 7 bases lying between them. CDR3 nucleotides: TGTGCCAGCAGCGTAGCTACGAGTGAGCAGTTCTTC. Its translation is CASSVATSEQFF.

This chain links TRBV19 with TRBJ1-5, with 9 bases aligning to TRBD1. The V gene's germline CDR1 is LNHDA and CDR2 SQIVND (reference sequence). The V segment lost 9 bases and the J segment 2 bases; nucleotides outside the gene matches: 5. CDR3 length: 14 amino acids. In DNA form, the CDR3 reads TGTGCCAGCTCGACAGGGGGAGGCAATCAGCCCCAGCATTTT. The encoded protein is CASSTGGGNQPQHF.

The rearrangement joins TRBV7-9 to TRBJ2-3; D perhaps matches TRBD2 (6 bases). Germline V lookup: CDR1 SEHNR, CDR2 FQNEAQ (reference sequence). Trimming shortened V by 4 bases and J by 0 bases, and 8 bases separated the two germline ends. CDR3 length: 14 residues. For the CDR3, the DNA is TGTGCCAGCAGCTACAGCGGGAGCACAGATACGCAGTATTTT. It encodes CASSYSGSTDTQYF.

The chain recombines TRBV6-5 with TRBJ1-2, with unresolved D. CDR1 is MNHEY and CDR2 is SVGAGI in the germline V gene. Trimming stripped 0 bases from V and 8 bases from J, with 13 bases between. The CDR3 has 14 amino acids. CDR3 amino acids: CASSYSGIQTGYTF. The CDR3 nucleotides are TGTGCCAGCAGTTACTCGGGCATACAGACAGGCTACACCTTC.

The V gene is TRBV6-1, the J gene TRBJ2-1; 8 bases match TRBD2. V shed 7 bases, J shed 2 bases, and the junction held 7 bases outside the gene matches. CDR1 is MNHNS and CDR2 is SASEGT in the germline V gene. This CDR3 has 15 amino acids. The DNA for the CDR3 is TGTGCCAGCATGGGCGGGAGGAGGGCCTACAATGAGCAGTTCTTC. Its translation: CASMGGRRAYNEQFF.

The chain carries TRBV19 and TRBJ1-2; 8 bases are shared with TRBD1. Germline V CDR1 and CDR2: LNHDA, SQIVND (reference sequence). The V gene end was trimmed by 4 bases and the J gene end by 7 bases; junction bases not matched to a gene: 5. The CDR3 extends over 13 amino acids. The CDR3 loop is CASSNQDRAGYTF. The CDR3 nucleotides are TGTGCCAGTAGTAACCAGGACAGGGCTGGCTACACCTTC.

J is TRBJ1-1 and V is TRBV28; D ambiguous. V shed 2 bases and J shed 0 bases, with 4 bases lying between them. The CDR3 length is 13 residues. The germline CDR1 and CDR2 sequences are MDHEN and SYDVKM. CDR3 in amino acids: CASSLGVNTEAFF. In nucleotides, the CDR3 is TGTGCCAGCAGTTTAGGAGTGAACACTGAAGCTTTCTTT.

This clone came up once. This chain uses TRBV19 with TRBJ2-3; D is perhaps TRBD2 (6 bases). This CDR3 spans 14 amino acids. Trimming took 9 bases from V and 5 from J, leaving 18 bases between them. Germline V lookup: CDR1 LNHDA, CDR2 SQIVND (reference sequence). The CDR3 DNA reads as TGTGCCAGCGGGACTCTCGATAGAGGAGATACGCAGTATTTT. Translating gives CASGTLDRGDTQYF.

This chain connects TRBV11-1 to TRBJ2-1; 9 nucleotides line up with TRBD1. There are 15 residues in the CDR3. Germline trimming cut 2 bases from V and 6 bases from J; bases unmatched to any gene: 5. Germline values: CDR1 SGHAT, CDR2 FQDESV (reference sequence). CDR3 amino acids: CASSLSMTGGNEQFF. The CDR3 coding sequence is TGTGCCAGCAGCTTAAGTATGACAGGGGGCAATGAGCAGTTCTTC. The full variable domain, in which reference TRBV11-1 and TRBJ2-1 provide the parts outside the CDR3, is EAEVAQSPRYKITEKSQAVAFWCDPISGHATLYWYRQILGQGPELLVQFQDESVVDDSQLPKDRFSAERLKGVDSTLKIQPAELGDSAMYLCASSLSMTGGNEQFFGPGTRLTVL.

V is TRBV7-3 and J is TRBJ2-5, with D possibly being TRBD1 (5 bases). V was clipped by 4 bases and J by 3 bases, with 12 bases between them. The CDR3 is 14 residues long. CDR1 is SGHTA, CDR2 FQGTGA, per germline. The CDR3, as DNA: TGTGCCAGCAGCTCTACAGGATCTAAAGAGACCCAGTACTTC. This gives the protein CASSSTGSKETQYF.

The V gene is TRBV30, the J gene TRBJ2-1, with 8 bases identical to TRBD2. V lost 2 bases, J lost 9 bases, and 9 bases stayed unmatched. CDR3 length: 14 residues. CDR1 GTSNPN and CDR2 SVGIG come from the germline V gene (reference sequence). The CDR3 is CAWSSSGRVGEQFF. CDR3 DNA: TGTGCCTGGAGTTCCAGCGGGAGAGTGGGTGAGCAGTTCTTC.

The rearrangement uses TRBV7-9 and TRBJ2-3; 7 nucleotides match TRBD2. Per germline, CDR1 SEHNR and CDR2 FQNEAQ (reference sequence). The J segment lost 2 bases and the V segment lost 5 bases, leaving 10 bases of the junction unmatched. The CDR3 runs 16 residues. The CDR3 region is CASSAKGLAATDTQYF. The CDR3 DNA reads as TGTGCCAGCAGCGCCAAAGGGCTAGCGGCCACAGATACGCAGTATTTT.

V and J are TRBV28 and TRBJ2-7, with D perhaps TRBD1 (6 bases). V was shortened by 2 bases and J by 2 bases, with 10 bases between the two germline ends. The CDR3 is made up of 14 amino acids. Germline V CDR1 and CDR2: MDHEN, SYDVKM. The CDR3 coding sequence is TGTGCCAGCAGTTTAGGACAGTTCCCCTACGAGCAGTACTTC. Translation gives CASSLGQFPYEQYF.

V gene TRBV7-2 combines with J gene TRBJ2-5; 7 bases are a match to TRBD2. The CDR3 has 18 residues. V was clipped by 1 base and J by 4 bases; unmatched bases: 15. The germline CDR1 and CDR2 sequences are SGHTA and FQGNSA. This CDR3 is CASSLVGGAVGGGETQYF. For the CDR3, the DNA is TGTGCCAGCAGCTTAGTGGGAGGGGCCGTCGGGGGTGGAGAGACCCAGTACTTC.

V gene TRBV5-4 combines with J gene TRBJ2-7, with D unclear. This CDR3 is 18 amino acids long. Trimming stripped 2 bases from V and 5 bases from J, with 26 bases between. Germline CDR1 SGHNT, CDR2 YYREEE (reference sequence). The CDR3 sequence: CASSFGRIVLAERDEQYF. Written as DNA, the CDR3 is TGTGCCAGCAGCTTTGGCCGTATCGTGCTGGCGGAGCGCGACGAGCAGTACTTC.

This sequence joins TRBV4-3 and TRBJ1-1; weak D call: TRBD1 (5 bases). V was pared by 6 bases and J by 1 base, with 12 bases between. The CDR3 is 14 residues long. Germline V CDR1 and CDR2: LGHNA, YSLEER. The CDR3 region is CASSPGQANTEAFF. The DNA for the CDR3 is TGCGCCAGCAGTCCCGGACAAGCGAACACTGAAGCTTTCTTT.

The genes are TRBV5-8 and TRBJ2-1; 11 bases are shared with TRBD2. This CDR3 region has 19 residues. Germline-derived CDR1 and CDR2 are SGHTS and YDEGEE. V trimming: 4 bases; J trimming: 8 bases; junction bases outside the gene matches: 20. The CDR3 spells CASSTIVSLAGGSPDEQFF. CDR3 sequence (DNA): TGTGCCAGCAGCACCATTGTTTCTCTAGCGGGAGGATCTCCGGATGAGCAGTTCTTC.

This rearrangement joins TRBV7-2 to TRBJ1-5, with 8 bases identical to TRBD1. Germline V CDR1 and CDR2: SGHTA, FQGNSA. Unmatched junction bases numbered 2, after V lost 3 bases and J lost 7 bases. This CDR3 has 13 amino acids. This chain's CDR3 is CASSLTGEQPQHF. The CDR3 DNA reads TGTGCCAGCAGCTTGACAGGGGAACAGCCCCAGCATTTT.

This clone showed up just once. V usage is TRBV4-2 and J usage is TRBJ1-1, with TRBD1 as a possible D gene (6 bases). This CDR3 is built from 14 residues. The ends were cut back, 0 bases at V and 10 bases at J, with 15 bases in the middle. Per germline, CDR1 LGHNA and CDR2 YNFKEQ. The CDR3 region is CASSQDIEGVGAFF. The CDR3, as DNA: TGTGCCAGCAGCCAAGATATCGAGGGGGTCGGAGCTTTCTTT.

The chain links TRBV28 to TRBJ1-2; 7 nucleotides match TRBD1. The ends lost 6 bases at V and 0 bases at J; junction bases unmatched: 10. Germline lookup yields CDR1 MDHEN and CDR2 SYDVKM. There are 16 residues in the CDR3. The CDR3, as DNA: TGTGCCAGCAGGTCCTCTCGACAGGGTTCTAACTATGGCTACACCTTC. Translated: CASRSSRQGSNYGYTF.

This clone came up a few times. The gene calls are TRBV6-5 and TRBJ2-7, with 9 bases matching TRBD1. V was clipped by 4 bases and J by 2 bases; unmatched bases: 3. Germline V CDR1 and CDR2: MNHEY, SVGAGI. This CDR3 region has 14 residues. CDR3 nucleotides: TGTGCCAGCAGTTCCCGGGACAGGGCCTACGAGCAGTACTTC. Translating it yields CASSSRDRAYEQYF.

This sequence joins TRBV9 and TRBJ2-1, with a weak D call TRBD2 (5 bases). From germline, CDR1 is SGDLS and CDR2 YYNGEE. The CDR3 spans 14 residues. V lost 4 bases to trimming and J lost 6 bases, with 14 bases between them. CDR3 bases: TGTGCCAGCAGCCCCCAGGACTCTATCAATGAGCAGTTCTTC. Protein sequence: CASSPQDSINEQFF.

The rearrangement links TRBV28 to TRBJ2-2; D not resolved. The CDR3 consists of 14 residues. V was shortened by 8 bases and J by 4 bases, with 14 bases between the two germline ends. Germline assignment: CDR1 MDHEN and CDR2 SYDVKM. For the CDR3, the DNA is TGTGCCAGCCGCGCAAGGTCGGGCACCGGGGAGCTGTTTTTT. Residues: CASRARSGTGELFF.

In DNA form, the CDR3 reads TGTGCCAGCAGTACCCCCGGGACAGGGGGCAATGAGCAGTTCTTC. Amino acid sequence: CASSTPGTGGNEQFF. J is TRBJ2-1 and V is TRBV6-6, with 11 bases that match TRBD1. V gave up 5 bases and J gave up 6 bases; unmatched junction bases: 6. This CDR3 has 15 residues. Germline V gene lookup returns CDR1 MNHNY and CDR2 SVGAGI (reference sequence).

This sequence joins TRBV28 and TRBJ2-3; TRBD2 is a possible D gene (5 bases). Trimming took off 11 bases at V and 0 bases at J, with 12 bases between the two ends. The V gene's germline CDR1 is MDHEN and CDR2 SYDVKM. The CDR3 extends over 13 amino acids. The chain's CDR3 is CASRGTSTDTQYF. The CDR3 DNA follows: TGTGCCTCTCGGGGTACCAGCACAGATACGCAGTATTTT.

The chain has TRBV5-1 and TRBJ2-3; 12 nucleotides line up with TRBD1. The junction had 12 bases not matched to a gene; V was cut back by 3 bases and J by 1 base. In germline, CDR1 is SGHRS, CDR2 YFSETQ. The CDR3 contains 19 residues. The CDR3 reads CASSSQGTGGLSGTDTQYF. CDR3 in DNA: TGCGCCAGCAGCTCCCAGGGGACAGGGGGCTTAAGTGGCACAGATACGCAGTATTTT.

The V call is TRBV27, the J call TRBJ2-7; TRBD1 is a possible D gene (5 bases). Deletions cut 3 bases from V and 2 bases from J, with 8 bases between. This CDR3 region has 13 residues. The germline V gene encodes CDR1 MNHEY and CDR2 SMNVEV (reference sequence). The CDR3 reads CASSFRQPYEQYF. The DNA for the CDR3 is TGTGCCAGCAGTTTCCGACAGCCCTACGAGCAGTACTTC.

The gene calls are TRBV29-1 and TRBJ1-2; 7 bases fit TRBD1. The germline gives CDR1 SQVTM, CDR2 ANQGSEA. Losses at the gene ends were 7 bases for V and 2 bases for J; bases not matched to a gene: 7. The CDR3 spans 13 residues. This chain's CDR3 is CSAPDRPNYGYTF. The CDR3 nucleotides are TGCAGCGCCCCGGACAGGCCCAACTATGGCTACACCTTC.